Below are 6 T cell receptor beta chains sequenced from a single sample in a study of a mutant IDH1 vaccine in newly diagnosed glioma. Antigens for these TCRs are unknown. Time point meaning: week 5, during vaccination. Each dose of the vaccine consisted of 300 ug of mutant IDH1 20-mer peptide, with topical imiquimod. The protocol was immunoSEQ multiplex PCR, while the TCRdb copy is restricted to in-frame clones and leaves out a portion. The sample lists about 75,000 clones; over 75% were seen once. Sequences were derived from PBMCs, sampled from a glioma patient whose treatment included an IDH1 peptide vaccine. The source is a woman aged 45-59 years with glioma.

This chain uses TRBV6-6 with TRBJ1-2, with D uncertain. This CDR3 region has 14 residues. CDR1 is MNHNY, CDR2 SVGAGI, per germline (reference sequence). The germline V and J ends were trimmed by 2 bases and 0 bases, with 7 bases remaining between them. The CDR3: CASSYDGANYGYTF. DNA for the CDR3: TGTGCCAGCAGTTACGACGGAGCTAACTATGGCTACACCTTC.

This clone has just a few counts. This sequence joins TRBV7-9 and TRBJ1-5, with D maybe TRBD1 (6 bases). Germline CDR1 reads SEHNR; CDR2 reads FQNEAQ (reference sequence). V was shortened by 5 bases and J by 3 bases, with 14 bases between the two germline ends. The CDR3 loop spans 15 amino acids. The CDR3 sequence: CASSPDRSYNQPQHF. Here the CDR3 DNA reads TGTGCCAGCAGCCCAGACAGGAGTTACAATCAGCCCCAGCATTTT.

V is TRBV5-1 and J is TRBJ2-3, with D uncertain. V lost 1 base and J lost 2, with 11 bases in between. Germline CDR1 SGHRS, CDR2 YFSETQ. The CDR3 loop spans 15 amino acids. The DNA of the CDR3 is TGCGCCAGCAGCTTGTTAGAGCCGGACACAGATACGCAGTATTTT. Translating gives CASSLLEPDTDTQYF.

This clone was counted once. The chain combines TRBV18 with TRBJ2-7, with a possible D match to TRBD1 (6 bases). V dropped 1 base and J dropped 3 bases, with 13 bases sitting between them. The CDR3 runs 15 residues. Per the germline V gene, CDR1 is KGHSH and CDR2 is LQKENI. The CDR3 DNA reads TGTGCCAGCTCACCACGAGCACAGGGCGGCTACGAGCAGTACTTC. Protein sequence: CASSPRAQGGYEQYF.

The CDR3 loop reads CASFLTGRSTEAFF. CDR3 sequence (DNA): TGCGCCAGCTTTTTAACAGGGAGAAGCACTGAAGCTTTCTTT. This chain connects TRBV5-1 to TRBJ1-1; D perhaps matches TRBD1 (6 bases). CDR3 length: 14 residues. Trimming pared 7 bases from V and 4 bases from J, leaving 17 bases between. Germline assignment: CDR1 SGHRS and CDR2 YFSETQ.

The V and J genes are TRBV6-1 and TRBJ2-1; D is perhaps TRBD2 (6 bases). From germline, CDR1 is MNHNS and CDR2 SASEGT. This CDR3 has 16 residues. Between the trimmed V and J ends, which lost 1 base and 3 bases, there was a span of 13 bases. CDR3 in amino acids: CASSEEGSGYYNEQFF. The CDR3, as DNA: TGTGCCAGCAGTGAAGAAGGTAGCGGCTACTACAATGAGCAGTTCTTC.